This T cell receptor (beta chain) was captured by sequencing in a study of regulatory T cells in long-lasting Graves disease. On the study more broadly: Antithyroid drugs had been taken by newly diagnosed Graves' patients for under 3 months.

Arm-PCR with iRepertoire HTBI primers amplified the CDR3 regions for these TCR beta libraries. Via MiXCR, TCRdb re-called the multiplex PCR reads, giving one row per CDR3 protein. The data contain around 250,000 distinct CDR3 sequences, about 16% of them singletons. The time point: newly diagnosed GD, antithyroid drugs for less than 3 months. PBMC-extracted RNA yielded the TCR library. The clonotype was recovered from a female donor with Graves disease. The material was peripheral blood mononuclear cells (PBMCs), obtained at new diagnosis, from a patient treated with antithyroid drugs.

CDR3 coding DNA: TGTGCCAGCACCCTCGGGACAGGGGGCACCGGGGAGCTGTTTTTT. Residues: CASTLGTGGTGELFF. The chain employs TRBV12-3 or TRBV12-4 and TRBJ2-2; 11 nucleotides agree with TRBD1. The CDR3 is 15 residues long. V trimming: 7 bases; J trimming: 4 bases; junction bases outside the gene matches: 5.